The TCR beta chain under discussion was sequenced for a study of CD8+ T cells in alopecia areata. Overall study results and limits: Unlike in mice, where it was clearer, TCR sharing across patients was less clear, possibly HLA-related. Among the 100 top clones, expanded CD8+ clones, like scalp clonality, were significantly decreased by tofacitinib.

Extraction of RNA preceded its reverse transcription into cDNA, which served as the sequencing template. Assay: immunoSEQ multiplex PCR; the TCRdb copy retains only in-frame clones and omits some. The table has about 120,000 clones, less than 75% seen once. Of note for this clone: What it binds is unknown.

Treatment in this sample: oral pan-JAK inhibitor, 5-10 mg twice daily. Germline V gives CDR1 GTSNPN, CDR2 SVGIG (reference sequence). This CDR3 has 15 residues. V shed 0 bases, J shed 3 bases, and the junction held 6 bases outside the gene matches. The origin of this receptor is a human donor with alopecia areata. Source: CD8+ T cells sorted from blood, taken at week 4, from a patient treated with tofacitinib. The chain is built from TRBV30 and TRBJ2-3; 7 nucleotides line up with TRBD2. DNA of the CDR3: TGTGCCTGGAGTGTGGATGGCGGGGGAACAGATACGCAGTATTTT. This translates into CAWSVDGGGTDTQYF.